This T cell receptor beta chain was obtained from a study of tumor-infiltrating lymphocytes in oesophageal squamous cell carcinoma. TCRdb re-derived calls from the PCR reads in MiXCR, one entry per CDR3 protein. The profile covers some 18,000 distinct CDR3 sequences, with about two fifths appearing a single time and roughly a tenth taken by the ten largest. Germline CDR1 is KGHSH and CDR2 is LQKENI. The CDR3 extends over 14 amino acids. Between the trimmed V and J ends, which lost 1 base and 3 bases, there was a span of 9 bases. This clonotype was seen ten or more times. The sample consisted of normal esophageal tissue next to the tumor. The receptor comes from a male donor with esophageal squamous cell carcinoma. This chain connects TRBV18 to TRBJ2-5; tentatively, D is TRBD1 (5 bases). The CDR3: CASSPQGMEETQYF. In nucleotides, the CDR3 is TGTGCCAGCTCACCACAGGGGATGGAAGAGACCCAGTACTTC.